The 29 T cell receptor beta chains presented below share a single source sample, sequenced in a study of blood T cell repertoires in COVID-19. The protocol was immunoSEQ multiplex PCR, while the TCRdb copy is restricted to in-frame clones and leaves out a portion. The table shows 90,000 to 150,000 clones, with 75% to 90% occurring only once. Sequencing used peripheral blood. Every receptor here comes from a human donor in a cohort sampled during active COVID-19.

The chain has TRBV11-2 and TRBJ2-5, with 11 positions matching TRBD1. With V trimmed by 5 bases and J by 5 bases, 13 bases remained unmatched. CDR1 and CDR2 (germline): SGHAT, FQNNGV. This CDR3 comprises 17 residues. DNA of the CDR3: TGTGCCAGCAGCCCTCTGGGACAGGGGGTTGGACAGGAGACCCAGTACTTC. It yields the protein CASSPLGQGVGQETQYF.

V gene TRBV6-6 combines with J gene TRBJ1-6; TRBD1 matches 8 bases. There are 15 residues in the CDR3. Per the germline V gene, CDR1 is MNHNY and CDR2 is SVGAGI (reference sequence). V gave up 2 bases and J gave up 5 bases; unmatched junction bases: 2. The CDR3 nucleotides read TGTGCCAGCAGTTACGTGGGACAGGATAATTCACCCCTCCACTTT. It encodes CASSYVGQDNSPLHF.

The table lists this clone with a count of one. V usage is TRBV6-4 and J usage is TRBJ1-2, with TRBD1 matching over 7 bases. Germline V lookup: CDR1 MRHNA, CDR2 SNTAGT. Trimming removed 4 bases from V and 4 bases from J; junction bases left unmatched: 6. The CDR3 runs to 14 residues. DNA for the CDR3: TGTGCCAGCAGTGTCTCAGGGGGAAGCTATGGCTACACCTTC. Amino acid sequence: CASSVSGGSYGYTF.

The chain recombines TRBV12-5 with TRBJ1-2; D ambiguous. V was cut by 3 bases and J by 8 bases, with 13 bases left in between. CDR1 and CDR2 from the germline V gene are LGHNT and FRNRAP. The length of the CDR3 is 13 residues. The CDR3 bases are TGTGCTAGTGGTTTCCCTGGGAGGCACGGCTACACCTTC. It specifies CASGFPGRHGYTF.

CDR3 in amino acids: CASSLVGTGGYEQYF. The DNA for the CDR3 is TGCGCCAGCAGCTTGGTAGGGACAGGAGGATACGAGCAGTACTTC. The rearrangement links TRBV5-1 to TRBJ2-7; 8 bases agree with TRBD1. V lost 0 bases and J lost 4; bases outside the gene matches: 6. This CDR3 contains 15 residues. CDR1 SGHRS and CDR2 YFSETQ come from the germline V gene.

V and J are TRBV25-1 and TRBJ1-1, with TRBD1 identical over 10 bases. Trimming took 4 bases from V and 4 from J; bases not matched to a gene: 6. The CDR3 contains 15 residues. Germline CDR1 reads MGHDK; CDR2 reads SYGVNS. This chain's CDR3 is CASSGAGTGVTEAFF. For the CDR3, the DNA is TGTGCCAGCAGTGGCGCCGGGACAGGGGTCACTGAAGCTTTCTTT.

This clone has a handful of counts. V and J are TRBV19 and TRBJ1-1, with unresolved D. Looked up from germline, CDR1 is LNHDA and CDR2 is SQIVND (reference sequence). The CDR3 is 13 residues long. Trimming left V 6 bases short and J 0 bases short, with 8 bases between. The CDR3 sequence: CASRLTVNTEAFF. For the CDR3, the DNA is TGTGCCAGTAGGCTTACAGTGAACACTGAAGCTTTCTTT.

The chain couples TRBV28 to TRBJ1-6; D is ambiguous. This CDR3 is 16 amino acids long. Trimming took 6 bases from V and 0 from J, leaving 12 bases between them. Germline lookup yields CDR1 MDHEN and CDR2 SYDVKM. The CDR3 loop reads CASSLGGSSYNSPLHF. The CDR3 DNA follows: TGTGCCAGCAGCCTAGGAGGGAGCTCCTATAATTCACCCCTCCACTTT. Complete variable domain (other parts from reference TRBV28 and TRBJ1-6): DVKVTQSSRYLVKRTGEKVFLECVQDMDHENMFWYRQDPGLGLRLIYFSYDVKMKEKGDIPEGYSVSREKKERFSLILESASTNQTSMYLCASSLGGSSYNSPLHFGNGTRLTVT.

The rearrangement uses TRBV5-1 and TRBJ2-7, with D possibly being TRBD1 (6 bases). CDR1 and CDR2 from the germline V gene are SGHRS and YFSETQ. CDR3 size: 15 residues. The V end was cut by 4 bases, the J end by 2 bases, with 16 bases between. CDR3 loop: CASSLPTGLTYEQYF. The CDR3 nucleotides are TGCGCCAGCAGCCTCCCGACAGGTTTGACCTACGAGCAGTACTTC.

This clone was observed a handful of times. V is TRBV19 and J is TRBJ2-7; 10 bases match TRBD2. Germline values: CDR1 LNHDA, CDR2 SQIVND (reference sequence). CDR3 length: 16 residues. V was pared by 3 bases and J by 7 bases, with 12 bases of the junction left unmatched. The CDR3 DNA follows: TGTGCCAGTAGTATCGGACTAGCGGAGACCATTCGAGAGCAGTACTTC. Residues: CASSIGLAETIREQYF.

The CDR3, as DNA: TGCGCCAGCTACAGGGATCGGGGCACAGATACGCAGTATTTT. Amino acids: CASYRDRGTDTQYF. V usage is TRBV5-1 and J usage is TRBJ2-3; D is possibly TRBD1 (6 bases). Trimming removed 7 bases at V and 1 base at J, with 13 bases between. This CDR3 comprises 14 residues. Germline CDR1 is SGHRS and CDR2 is YFSETQ.

This chain joins TRBV24-1 and TRBJ2-2; D may be TRBD1 (5 bases). In germline, CDR1 is KGHDR, CDR2 SFDVKD. V lost 4 bases and J 3 bases, leaving 8 bases between the germline ends. The CDR3 is 14 residues long. The CDR3 region has the DNA TGTGCCACCAGTGAAATCAGGGACACCGGGGAGCTGTTTTTT. Its translation is CATSEIRDTGELFF.

This chain joins TRBV5-4 and TRBJ2-3; 8 nucleotides align to TRBD1. The junction had 4 bases not matched to a gene; V was cut back by 5 bases and J by 2 bases. CDR3 size: 14 residues. Germline V CDR1 and CDR2: SGHNT, YYREEE (reference sequence). The chain's CDR3 is CASSRDRITDTQYF. DNA for the CDR3: TGTGCCAGCAGTCGGGACAGGATCACAGATACGCAGTATTTT.

The chain has TRBV11-2 and TRBJ2-7; the match to TRBD1 covers 9 bases. The CDR3 totals 17 residues. V gave up 4 bases and J gave up 3 bases; unmatched junction bases: 13. Germline loops: CDR1 SGHAT, CDR2 FQNNGV. CDR3: CASSSTWTGADDYEQYF. CDR3 coding DNA: TGTGCCAGCAGCTCTACCTGGACAGGGGCAGACGACTACGAGCAGTACTTC.

The sample holds a few counts of this clone. The rearrangement uses TRBV25-1 and TRBJ2-1; 9 bases map to TRBD1. The J segment lost 8 bases and the V segment lost 2 bases, leaving 1 base of the junction unmatched. CDR1 and CDR2 (germline): MGHDK, SYGVNS. This CDR3 is 13 amino acids long. The CDR3 DNA is TGTGCCAGCAGTGAAGGGACAGGGTATGAGCAGTTCTTC. Amino acids: CASSEGTGYEQFF.

This chain connects TRBV6-5 to TRBJ2-7; 8 positions match TRBD1. V trimming: 5 bases; J trimming: 1 base; junction bases outside the gene matches: 7. CDR3 length: 15 residues. Per germline, CDR1 MNHEY and CDR2 SVGAGI. CDR3 in amino acids: CASSRPGTGSYEQYF. CDR3 bases: TGTGCCAGCAGTCGTCCCGGGACAGGTTCCTACGAGCAGTACTTC.

The rearrangement links TRBV12-3 or TRBV12-4 to TRBJ1-2, with a tentative D call TRBD1 (5 bases). The CDR3 is made up of 13 amino acids. V was clipped by 5 bases and J by 8 bases, with 15 bases between them. DNA of the CDR3: TGTGCCAGCAGTGCACCGGGGGGAGGCGGCTACACCTTC. Its protein is CASSAPGGGGYTF.

The rearrangement joins TRBV18 to TRBJ2-5; 7 bases are a match to TRBD1. The V gene's germline CDR1 is KGHSH and CDR2 LQKENI. This CDR3 has 14 residues. V lost 4 bases, J lost 3 bases, and 5 bases stayed unmatched. The CDR3 nucleotides are TGTGCCAGCTCACAAATTGGGACAGAAGAGACCCAGTACTTC. Protein: CASSQIGTEETQYF.

The V and J genes are TRBV11-3 and TRBJ2-3, with 8 positions matching TRBD1. The length of the CDR3 is 14 residues. The germline gives CDR1 SGHNT, CDR2 YENEEA. J gave up 5 bases and V 5 bases, and 6 bases lay outside the gene matches. Here the CDR3 reads CASSPDRAGDTQYF. In nucleotides, the CDR3 is TGTGCCAGCAGCCCGGACAGGGCTGGAGATACGCAGTATTTT.

The genes are TRBV28 and TRBJ1-1; D not certain. CDR3 length: 13 residues. The germline CDR1 and CDR2 sequences are MDHEN and SYDVKM. V was pared by 6 bases and J by 1 base, with 9 bases between. The CDR3 sequence is CASSLGGNTEAFF. DNA for the CDR3: TGTGCCAGCAGCCTTGGAGGGAACACTGAAGCTTTCTTT.

The chain recombines TRBV6-5 with TRBJ2-7; no reliable D call. CDR1 MNHEY and CDR2 SVGAGI come from the germline V gene. V dropped 7 bases and J dropped 0 bases, with 13 bases sitting between them. This CDR3 spans 14 amino acids. CDR3 nucleotides: TGTGCCAGCAACGAGAGAGCCCTCTCCTACGAGCAGTACTTC. It is translated as CASNERALSYEQYF.

The rearrangement links TRBV7-6 to TRBJ2-6; 9 positions match TRBD2. The CDR3 has 17 residues. V dropped 0 bases and J dropped 0; count of bases not matched to a gene: 0. The germline V gene encodes CDR1 SGHVS and CDR2 FNYEAQ. CDR3: CASSLASGSSGANVLTF. As DNA, the CDR3 is TGTGCCAGCAGCTTAGCTAGCGGGAGCTCTGGGGCCAACGTCCTGACTTTC. The whole variable domain, remainder taken from reference TRBV7-6 and TRBJ2-6, is GAGVSQSPRYKVTKRGQDVALRCDPISGHVSLYWYRQALGQGPEFLTYFNYEAQQDKSGLPNDRFSAERPEGSISTLTIQRTEQRDSAMYRCASSLASGSSGANVLTFGAGSRLTVL.

The V and J genes are TRBV20-1 and TRBJ2-3, with D possibly TRBD2 on 6 matching bases. The CDR3 sequence is 11 residues long. V was clipped by 3 bases and J by 10 bases, with 11 bases between them. In germline, CDR1 is DFQATT, CDR2 SNEGSKA (reference sequence). CDR3 bases: TGCAGTGCTAGGGTGGGGGGTGCGCAGTATTTT. It encodes CSARVGGAQYF.

J is TRBJ2-1 and V is TRBV3-1 (or the pseudogene TRBV3-2), with 15 bases identical to TRBD2. The V and J ends lost 4 bases and 2 bases, in that order; junction bases with no gene match: 6. The CDR3 extends over 18 amino acids. Looked up from germline, CDR1 is LGHDT and CDR2 is YNNKEL (reference sequence). The CDR3 region is CASSPGTSGGQTYNEQFF. The CDR3 DNA reads TGTGCCAGCAGCCCCGGGACTAGCGGGGGGCAGACCTACAATGAGCAGTTCTTC.

The chain recombines TRBV9 with TRBJ1-1, with 10 positions matching TRBD1. The germline gives CDR1 SGDLS, CDR2 YYNGEE. V lost 0 bases to trimming and J lost 0 bases; unmatched junction nucleotides: 8. This CDR3 region has 18 residues. The CDR3, as DNA: TGTGCCAGCAGCGTAGTGCCCCGGGACAGGGGTCTGAACACTGAAGCTTTCTTT. Translation: CASSVVPRDRGLNTEAFF.

This clone was found many times. V and J are TRBV28 and TRBJ1-4; a possible D gene is TRBD1 (6 bases). Looked up from germline, CDR1 is MDHEN and CDR2 is SYDVKM. The CDR3 is 14 amino acids. V lost 8 bases and J lost 3, with 13 bases in between. Written as DNA, the CDR3 is TGTGCCAGCGGCCGGGGGGCGGCTAATGAAAAACTGTTTTTT. This gives the protein CASGRGAANEKLFF.

The CDR3 reads CSAVGQIAGVSYEQYF. The CDR3 coding sequence is TGCAGCGCCGTAGGACAGATAGCGGGAGTTAGCTACGAGCAGTACTTC. The chain is built from TRBV29-1 and TRBJ2-7; 9 positions match TRBD2. Per the germline V gene, CDR1 is SQVTM and CDR2 is ANQGSEA. V dropped 7 bases and J dropped 3; count of bases not matched to a gene: 16. The CDR3 runs to 16 residues.

The chain uses TRBV5-6 and TRBJ1-1; no reliable D call. V lost 3 bases and J lost 0, with 15 bases in between. The germline CDR1 and CDR2 sequences are SGHDT and YYEEEE. The CDR3 is made up of 16 amino acids. The CDR3 here is CASSSRALVMNTEAFF. Here the CDR3 DNA reads TGTGCCAGCAGCTCCCGCGCGCTGGTGATGAACACTGAAGCTTTCTTT. Supplemented by reference TRBV5-6 and TRBJ1-1, the full variable domain reads DAGVTQSPTHLIKTRGQQVTLRCSPKSGHDTVSWYQQALGQGPQFIFQYYEEEERQRGNFPDRFSGHQFPNYSSELNVNALLLGDSALYLCASSSRALVMNTEAFFGQGTRLTVV.

This clone is a singleton in its sample. The rearrangement joins TRBV29-1 to TRBJ2-5; 14 bases fit TRBD2. CDR1 is SQVTM and CDR2 is ANQGSEA in the germline V gene. Trimming cost V 1 base and J 4 bases; bases outside gene matches: 2. The CDR3 has 15 residues. CDR3 amino acids: CSVEGTSGRRETQYF. DNA for the CDR3: TGCAGCGTTGAAGGGACTAGCGGGAGGAGAGAGACCCAGTACTTC. The full variable domain, in which reference TRBV29-1 and TRBJ2-5 provide the parts outside the CDR3, is SAVISQKPSRDICQRGTSLTIQCQVDSQVTMMFWYRQQPGQSLTLIATANQGSEATYESGFVIDKFPISRPNLTFSTLTVSNMSPEDSSIYLCSVEGTSGRRETQYFGPGTRLLVL.